Listed below are T cell receptor beta chains from one sample, sequenced in a study of CD8+CD57+ T cells in acquired aplastic anemia. TCRdb independently ran MiXCR on the reads; one entry per CDR3 protein. This table has about 200,000 distinct CDR3 sequences, 65% appearing once. The sample taken for sequencing was sorted CD4+, CD8+, or CD8+CD57+ T cells (not recorded which) from PBMCs. These receptors were taken from a human donor with aplastic anemia. Each CDR3 is given with its conserved first and last residue. Each record gives: CDR3 protein, CDR3 DNA, clone size, J gene, D gene, V gene. The D gene is left open where the match is weak. Rows give clone size only sometimes, using once, few, many, or a class for an expanded clone.

CASSPSGSGETQYF,TGTGCCAGCAGCCCATCGGGGAGTGGGGAGACCCAGTACTTC,few,TRBJ2-5,NA,TRBV9
CASSSVWHPVYEQYF,TGTGCCAGCAGTTCGGTCTGGCACCCTGTCTACGAGCAGTACTTC,many,TRBJ2-7,NA,TRBV27
CSARYQNYGYTF,TGCAGTGCTAGGTACCAGAACTATGGCTACACCTTC,NA,TRBJ1-2,NA,TRBV20-1
CASRSTYPGELFF,TGTGCCAGCAGATCGACATATCCCGGGGAGCTGTTTTTT,NA,TRBJ2-2,NA,TRBV25-1
CASTPRETGWDGYTF,TGTGCCAGTACCCCTCGGGAGACAGGGTGGGACGGCTACACCTTC,NA,TRBJ1-2,TRBD1,TRBV19
CASSPDGMCNEQFF,TGTGCCAGCTCACCGGACGGGATGTGCAATGAGCAGTTCTTC,NA,TRBJ2-1,NA,TRBV12-3/TRBV12-4
CASSRANLAAPYGYTF,TGTGCCAGCAGCCGAGCCAACTTAGCGGCTCCCTATGGCTACACCTTC,NA,TRBJ1-2,NA,TRBV7-2
CATSRVGSGRDYEQYF,TGTGCCACCAGCAGAGTGGGTAGCGGCAGAGACTACGAGCAGTACTTC,NA,TRBJ2-7,NA,TRBV15
CASSLGAVEKLFF,TGTGCCAGCAGCTTAGGAGCGGTTGAAAAACTGTTTTTT,NA,TRBJ1-4,NA,TRBV7-2
CASSLTRGPPLDTQYF,TGTGCCAGCAGCCTAACCCGGGGGCCTCCCTTAGATACGCAGTATTTT,many,TRBJ2-3,NA,TRBV7-7
CASSGTGGVDTQYF,TGTGCCAGCAGTGGGACAGGGGGCGTAGATACGCAGTATTTT,many,TRBJ2-3,TRBD1,TRBV6-1
CASSPGTAIYGYTF,TGTGCCAGCAGCCCAGGGACAGCGATCTATGGCTACACCTTC,NA,TRBJ1-2,TRBD1,TRBV7-2
CSAPPSSRGSYEQYF,TGCAGTGCCCCCCCCTCTAGCAGGGGGTCCTACGAGCAGTACTTC,NA,TRBJ2-7,TRBD1,TRBV20-1
CASSLRGGDTGELFF,TGTGCTAGCAGCCTCCGCGGGGGGGACACCGGGGAGCTGTTTTTT,NA,TRBJ2-2,TRBD2,TRBV7-2
CASSSGTGGMNTEAFF,TGCGCCAGCAGCTCAGGGACAGGGGGTATGAACACTGAAGCTTTCTTT,NA,TRBJ1-1,TRBD1,TRBV5-1
CASSLAVGAGANVLTF,TGTGCCAGCAGCTTGGCGGTTGGCGCTGGGGCCAACGTCCTGACTTTC,NA,TRBJ2-6,NA,TRBV7-9
CPLAGEYNEQFF,TGCCCACTAGCGGGGGAGTACAATGAGCAGTTCTTC,NA,TRBJ2-1,TRBD2,TRBV20-1
CAISDPGQQGYGYTF,TGTGCCATCAGTGACCCGGGACAGCAGGGCTATGGCTACACCTTC,few,TRBJ1-2,TRBD1,TRBV10-3
CASEGQGLREQYF,TGTGCCAGTGAGGGACAGGGTTTGAGGGAGCAGTACTTC,few,TRBJ2-7,TRBD1,TRBV2
CSAEGGGMNTEAFF,TGCAGTGCTGAGGGGGGCGGGATGAACACTGAAGCTTTCTTT,once,TRBJ1-1,NA,TRBV20-1
CASSLVSGPRSSNQPQHF,TGTGCCAGCAGCTTAGTTTCGGGGCCGAGATCTAGCAATCAGCCCCAGCATTTT,many,TRBJ1-5,NA,TRBV7-8
CAAQQALSTEAFF,TGTGCCGCCCAACAGGCCCTAAGCACTGAAGCTTTCTTT,NA,TRBJ1-1,NA,TRBV2
CASSSTLTGGTPRGYGYTF,TGTGCCAGCAGCTCGACCCTAACAGGGGGCACTCCTCGGGGCTATGGCTACACCTTC,once,TRBJ1-2,TRBD1,TRBV11-3
CATSDYQGRNTEAFF,TGTGCCACCAGCGACTACCAGGGGCGGAACACTGAAGCTTTCTTT,NA,TRBJ1-1,NA,TRBV15
CSVSLGQGYEQYF,TGCAGTGTATCCCTGGGACAGGGCTACGAGCAGTACTTC,NA,TRBJ2-7,TRBD1,TRBV29-1
CAIKGQGASNTEAFF,TGTGCCATCAAGGGACAGGGGGCGTCGAACACTGAAGCTTTCTTT,once,TRBJ1-1,TRBD1,TRBV10-3
CSARDWRRDSTEAFF,TGCAGTGCTAGAGATTGGCGTCGCGACTCCACTGAAGCTTTCTTT,NA,TRBJ1-1,NA,TRBV20-1
CASSLPVSTDTQYF,TGTGCCAGCAGCTTACCTGTGAGCACAGATACGCAGTATTTT,NA,TRBJ2-3,NA,TRBV7-6
CASNHISSFGVSGQYF,TGTGCCAGCAACCACATTTCATCTTTCGGGGTATCCGGGCAGTACTTC,NA,TRBJ2-7,NA,TRBV7-3
CAISGTKTSTSTDTQYF,TGTGCCATCAGTGGAACCAAGACTAGCACTAGCACAGATACGCAGTATTTT,NA,TRBJ2-3,TRBD2,TRBV10-3
CAISESVDSTDTQYF,TGTGCCATCAGTGAGTCAGTTGATAGCACAGATACGCAGTATTTT,NA,TRBJ2-3,NA,TRBV10-3
CARESMGSGANVLTF,TGTGCCAGAGAAAGCATGGGCTCTGGGGCCAACGTCCTGACTTTC,NA,TRBJ2-6,NA,TRBV2
CSAREGNTILGNTIYF,TGCAGTGCTAGAGAGGGGAATACAATCCTTGGAAACACCATATATTTT,NA,TRBJ1-3,NA,TRBV20-1
CASSSEEAWQYF,TGTGCCAGCAGCTCGGAGGAGGCATGGCAGTACTTC,NA,TRBJ2-7,NA,TRBV11-3
CASSIRVAVVNVEQFF,TGCGCCAGTAGTATACGGGTAGCGGTGGTTAACGTTGAGCAGTTCTTC,once,TRBJ2-1,NA,TRBV19
CATSPGGGGSGNTIYF,TGTGCCACCAGCCCAGGGGGCGGGGGCTCTGGAAACACCATATATTTT,NA,TRBJ1-3,TRBD1,TRBV15
CASMDQGTDTQYF,TGTGCCAGCATGGATCAGGGCACAGATACGCAGTATTTT,NA,TRBJ2-3,NA,TRBV2
CSRTGLAGNEQFF,TGCAGCCGGACAGGACTAGCGGGCAATGAGCAGTTCTTC,once,TRBJ2-1,TRBD2,TRBV20-1
CSSFFRGNHQTYEQYF,TGCAGCAGTTTCTTCAGGGGAAACCATCAGACCTACGAGCAGTACTTC,NA,TRBJ2-7,NA,TRBV29-1
CATRQGVGELFF,TGTGCCACCAGACAGGGTGTCGGGGAGCTGTTTTTT,NA,TRBJ2-2,NA,TRBV24-1
CASSLGESEKLFF,TGTGCCAGCAGTTTAGGAGAGAGTGAAAAACTGTTTTTT,NA,TRBJ1-4,NA,TRBV12-3/TRBV12-4
CASAARRQGLNQPQHF,TGCGCCAGCGCCGCCCGGAGGCAGGGACTCAATCAGCCCCAGCATTTT,NA,TRBJ1-5,NA,TRBV10-1
CASSLAGWGTDTQYF,TGTGCCAGCAGCTTAGCAGGGTGGGGCACAGATACGCAGTATTTT,many,TRBJ2-3,NA,TRBV7-3
CASSSGTGPYEQYF,TGTGCCAGTAGCTCCGGGACAGGGCCCTACGAGCAGTACTTC,few,TRBJ2-7,TRBD1,TRBV19
CATSRPFPGQGAYTEAFF,TGTGCCACCAGCAGACCATTTCCGGGACAGGGGGCATACACTGAAGCTTTCTTT,many,TRBJ1-1,TRBD1,TRBV15
CAISESRGSYGYTF,TGTGCCATCAGTGAGTCCAGGGGGTCCTATGGCTACACCTTC,NA,TRBJ1-2,TRBD1,TRBV10-3
CASSPTGTGSYGYTF,TGTGCCAGCAGCCCTACCGGGACAGGATCCTATGGCTACACCTTC,once,TRBJ1-2,TRBD1,TRBV7-9